Below, one T cell receptor (beta chain) is given with its context. Its antigen remains unidentified. This sample was taken from a study of regulatory T cells in long-lasting Graves disease. For TCR beta, libraries came from iRepertoire HTBI primers and Arm-PCR of CDR3 regions. TCRdb analysed the multiplex PCR reads with MiXCR anew, one entry per CDR3 protein. The sample includes a few hundred thousand distinct CDR3 sequences, about 17% of them seen just once. Time point described: newly diagnosed GD, antithyroid drugs for less than 3 months. Following extraction of RNA from PBMCs, that RNA was used to make the TCR library. Germline V gene lookup returns CDR1 SGHDN and CDR2 FVKESK. CDR3 size: 13 residues. Trimming stripped 2 bases from V and 8 bases from J, with 7 bases between. Study-level points and caveats: TCR diversity was lower in persistent than newly diagnosed Graves' disease. With a few thousand shared public clonotypes, persistent patients exceeded new patients, who shared about a thousand. Possibly, accuracy suffered from the small sample size.

This sample was shared with a second study, whose subject was T cells in Graves' hyperthyroidism and ophthalmopathy. As reported in that work: HTBI primers were employed in a first-round RT-PCR of the TCR CDR3.

This material consisted of peripheral blood mononuclear cells (PBMCs), taken at new diagnosis, from a patient treated with antithyroid drugs. This TCR came from a woman in her 30s with Graves disease. V is TRBV14 and J is TRBJ1-6, with D hard to call. CDR3 residues: CASSQYEDSPLHF. The DNA of the CDR3 is TGTGCCAGCAGCCAATACGAGGATTCACCCCTCCACTTT.